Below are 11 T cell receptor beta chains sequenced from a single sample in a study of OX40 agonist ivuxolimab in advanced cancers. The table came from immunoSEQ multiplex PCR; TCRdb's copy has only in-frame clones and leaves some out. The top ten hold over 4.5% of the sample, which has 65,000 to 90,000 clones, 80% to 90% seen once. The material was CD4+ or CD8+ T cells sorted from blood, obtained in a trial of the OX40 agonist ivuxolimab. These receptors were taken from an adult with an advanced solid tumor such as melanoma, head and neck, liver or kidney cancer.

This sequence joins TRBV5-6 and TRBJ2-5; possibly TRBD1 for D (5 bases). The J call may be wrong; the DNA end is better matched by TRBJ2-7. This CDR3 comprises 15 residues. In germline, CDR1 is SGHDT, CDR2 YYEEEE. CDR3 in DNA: TGTGCCAGCAGCCAAAGACTCAGGGTCTCCTACGAGCAGTACTTC. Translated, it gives CASSQRLRVSYEQYF.

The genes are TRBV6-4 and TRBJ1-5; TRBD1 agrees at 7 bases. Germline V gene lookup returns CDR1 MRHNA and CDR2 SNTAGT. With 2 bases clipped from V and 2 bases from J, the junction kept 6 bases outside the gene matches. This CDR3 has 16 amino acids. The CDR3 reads CASSDPQGRGNQPQHF. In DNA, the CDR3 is TGTGCCAGCAGTGACCCACAGGGGAGGGGCAATCAGCCCCAGCATTTT.

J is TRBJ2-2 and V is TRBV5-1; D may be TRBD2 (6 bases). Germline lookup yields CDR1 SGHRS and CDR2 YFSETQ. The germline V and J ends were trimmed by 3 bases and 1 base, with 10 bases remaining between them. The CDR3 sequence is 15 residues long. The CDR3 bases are TGCGCCAGCAGCTCGGGGACTTTGAACACCGGGGAGCTGTTTTTT. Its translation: CASSSGTLNTGELFF. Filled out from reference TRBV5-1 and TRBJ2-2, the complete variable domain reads KAGVTQTPRYLIKTRGQQVTLSCSPISGHRSVSWYQQTPGQGLQFLFEYFSETQRNKGNFPGRFSGRQFSNSRSEMNVSTLELGDSALYLCASSSGTLNTGELFFGEGSRLTVL.

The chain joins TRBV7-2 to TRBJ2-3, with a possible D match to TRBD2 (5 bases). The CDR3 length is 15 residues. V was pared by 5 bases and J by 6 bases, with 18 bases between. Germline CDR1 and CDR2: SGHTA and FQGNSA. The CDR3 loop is CASSKPTISRDTQYF. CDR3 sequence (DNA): TGTGCCAGCAGCAAACCGACTATCTCTCGGGATACGCAGTATTTT.

The CDR3 here is CASSLEGGSDEQYF. The CDR3 bases are TGTGCCAGCAGCTTAGAGGGGGGTAGCGACGAGCAGTACTTC. The chain employs TRBV7-9 and TRBJ2-7; possibly TRBD1 or TRBD2 for D (6 bases each). Trimming took 1 base from V and 5 from J, leaving 12 bases between them. Per germline, CDR1 SEHNR and CDR2 FQNEAQ (reference sequence). This CDR3 region has 14 residues.

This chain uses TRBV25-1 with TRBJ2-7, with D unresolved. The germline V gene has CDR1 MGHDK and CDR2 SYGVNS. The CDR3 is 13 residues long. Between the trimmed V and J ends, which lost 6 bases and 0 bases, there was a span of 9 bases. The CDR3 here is CASRRMGSYEQYF. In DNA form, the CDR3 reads TGTGCCAGCAGAAGAATGGGCTCCTACGAGCAGTACTTC.

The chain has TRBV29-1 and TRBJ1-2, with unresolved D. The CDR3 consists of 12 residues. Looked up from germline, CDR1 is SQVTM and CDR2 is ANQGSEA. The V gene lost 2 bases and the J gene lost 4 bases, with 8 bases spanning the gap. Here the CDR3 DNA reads TGCAGCGTTGAACCCCTTGGCTATGGCTACACCTTC. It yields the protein CSVEPLGYGYTF.

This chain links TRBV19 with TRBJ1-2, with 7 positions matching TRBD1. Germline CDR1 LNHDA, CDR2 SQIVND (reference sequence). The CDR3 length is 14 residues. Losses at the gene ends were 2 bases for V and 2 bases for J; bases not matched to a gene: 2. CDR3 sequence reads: CASSIRQGNYGYTF. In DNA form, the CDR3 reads TGTGCCAGTAGTATAAGACAGGGAAACTATGGCTACACCTTC.

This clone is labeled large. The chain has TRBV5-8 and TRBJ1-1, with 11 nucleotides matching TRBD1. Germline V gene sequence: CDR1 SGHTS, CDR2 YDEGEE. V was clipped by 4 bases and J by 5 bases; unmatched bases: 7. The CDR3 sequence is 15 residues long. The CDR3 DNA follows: TGTGCCAGCAGCCCGGACAGGGGGCATGGGACTGAAGCTTTCTTT. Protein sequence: CASSPDRGHGTEAFF.

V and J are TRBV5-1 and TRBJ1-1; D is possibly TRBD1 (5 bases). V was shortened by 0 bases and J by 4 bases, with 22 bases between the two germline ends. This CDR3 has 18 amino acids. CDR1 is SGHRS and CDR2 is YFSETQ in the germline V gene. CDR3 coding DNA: TGCGCCAGCAGCTTGGGGGGGTCCTTGCGGCAGGGAAGCACTGAAGCTTTCTTT. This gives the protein CASSLGGSLRQGSTEAFF.

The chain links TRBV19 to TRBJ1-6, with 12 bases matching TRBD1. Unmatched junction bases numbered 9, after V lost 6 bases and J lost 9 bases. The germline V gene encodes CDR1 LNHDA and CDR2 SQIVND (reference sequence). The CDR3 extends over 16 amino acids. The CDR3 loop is CASRAGTGGAGSPLHF. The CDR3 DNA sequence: TGTGCCAGTAGGGCCGGGACAGGGGGCGCAGGTTCACCCCTCCACTTT.